The 10 T cell receptor beta chains below come from one sample, sequenced in a study of STAT3 mutations in large granular lymphocyte leukemia. Antigens of these TCRs are unknown. Assay: immunoSEQ multiplex PCR; the TCRdb copy retains only in-frame clones and omits some. Among roughly 3,300 clones, roughly 90% were seen once, and the ten largest hold 35% to 60%. Findings of the study overall: Every T-cell large granular lymphocyte leukemia patient had at least one immunodominant TCR beta clonotype.

Sequenced sample: peripheral blood mononuclear cells. The receptor set was obtained from a man aged 35 to 55 with T-cell large granular lymphocyte leukemia. Some clones in this sample may be carry-over from other donors' samples.

The chain joins TRBV7-2 to TRBJ1-6; 9 nucleotides agree with TRBD1. CDR3 size: 13 residues. Germline trimming cut 5 bases from V and 8 bases from J; bases unmatched to any gene: 1. Germline V gene lookup returns CDR1 SGHTA and CDR2 FQGNSA. CDR3 coding DNA: TGTGCCAGCAGCCGACAGGGGGATTCACCCCTCCACTTT. This translates into CASSRQGDSPLHF.

The chain combines TRBV9 with TRBJ2-3; 16 nucleotides match TRBD2. CDR3 length equals 18 residues. Germline CDR1 is SGDLS and CDR2 is YYNGEE. With V trimmed by 2 bases and J by 4 bases, 7 bases remained unmatched. CDR3 residues: CASSVGLAGGRTADTQYF. CDR3 DNA: TGTGCCAGCAGCGTGGGACTAGCGGGGGGGCGGACAGCAGATACGCAGTATTTT. Together with reference TRBV9 and TRBJ2-3, the CDR3 gives the full variable domain: DSGVTQTPKHLITATGQRVTLRCSPRSGDLSVYWYQQSLDQGLQFLIQYYNGEERAKGNILERFSAQQFPDLHSELNLSSLELGDSALYFCASSVGLAGGRTADTQYFGPGTRLTVL.

The chain links TRBV5-1 to TRBJ1-1; D is perhaps TRBD1 (6 bases). V was clipped by 0 bases and J by 6 bases, with 9 bases between them. Looked up from germline, CDR1 is SGHRS and CDR2 is YFSETQ. CDR3 length: 13 amino acids. In DNA form, the CDR3 reads TGCGCCAGCAGCTTGGCCGAGGGGGCTGAAGCTTTCTTT. Translation: CASSLAEGAEAFF.

The rearrangement joins TRBV4-1 to TRBJ2-7; no firm D call. V was trimmed by 2 bases and J by 2 bases, leaving 1 base between them. Germline values: CDR1 MGHRA, CDR2 YSYEKL. This CDR3 has 11 residues. The CDR3 protein is CASSQTYEQYF. CDR3 sequence (DNA): TGCGCCAGCAGCCAAACCTACGAGCAGTACTTC.

J is TRBJ2-3 and V is TRBV18; D gene ambiguous. Germline CDR1 KGHSH, CDR2 LQKENI. Deletions cut 3 bases from V and 5 bases from J, with 9 bases between. This CDR3 spans 13 amino acids. The chain's CDR3 is CASSPPPVDTQYF. The CDR3 bases are TGTGCCAGCTCACCTCCCCCGGTAGATACGCAGTATTTT.

Only one count was recorded for this clone. The chain recombines TRBV9 with TRBJ1-2, with D possibly TRBD1 on 5 matching bases. The CDR3 runs 15 residues. Trimming removed 1 base at V and 0 bases at J, with 10 bases between. CDR1 SGDLS and CDR2 YYNGEE come from the germline V gene. The CDR3 nucleotides are TGTGCCAGCAGCGTATATCGGGGGGCTAACTATGGCTACACCTTC. Its translation is CASSVYRGANYGYTF.

V and J are TRBV5-1 and TRBJ1-2, with 7 bases identical to TRBD1. CDR3 length: 15 amino acids. Losses at the gene ends were 4 bases for V and 0 bases for J; bases not matched to a gene: 6. CDR1 is SGHRS, CDR2 YFSETQ, per germline. The CDR3 sequence: CASSTYRGSNYGYTF. The CDR3 DNA sequence: TGCGCCAGCAGCACCTACAGGGGTTCTAACTATGGCTACACCTTC.

The chain joins TRBV19 to TRBJ2-4, with TRBD1 identical over 7 bases. V lost 3 bases and J lost 1; bases outside the gene matches: 6. Germline V gives CDR1 LNHDA, CDR2 SQIVND (reference sequence). There are 16 residues in the CDR3. As DNA, the CDR3 is TGTGCCAGTAGTATCAGGGGGAATGTTGCCAAAAACATTCAGTACTTC. Translated: CASSIRGNVAKNIQYF. The full variable domain, with the rest looked up from reference TRBV19 and TRBJ2-4, is DGGITQSPKYLFRKEGQNVTLSCEQNLNHDAMYWYRQDPGQGLRLIYYSQIVNDFQKGDIAEGYSVSREKKESFPLTVTSAQKNPTAFYLCASSIRGNVAKNIQYFGAGTRLSVL.

As regards this clone: This likely comes from a read error, as the CDR3 has no conserved phenylalanine or tryptophan at its end. The DNA is left out, because the CDR3 cannot be placed on it with certainty; the CDR3 is given as TCRdb lists it. The J gene is TRBJ1-1, the V gene TRBV20-1; the D call TRBD1 from the table was never checked on the DNA. Germline V gives CDR1 DFQATT, CDR2 SNEGSKA (reference sequence). The length of the CDR3 is 10 amino acids, counting both ends. This CDR3 reads CRAKGATALG.

The chain carries TRBV6-5 and TRBJ1-3; D is perhaps TRBD1 (5 bases). The V gene lost 6 bases and the J gene lost 0 bases, with 12 bases spanning the gap. The CDR3 is 15 residues long. Germline CDR1 and CDR2: MNHEY and SVGAGI. CDR3 in amino acids: CASSPTVYSGNTIYF. CDR3 nucleotides: TGTGCCAGCAGCCCGACAGTGTACTCTGGAAACACCATATATTTT.